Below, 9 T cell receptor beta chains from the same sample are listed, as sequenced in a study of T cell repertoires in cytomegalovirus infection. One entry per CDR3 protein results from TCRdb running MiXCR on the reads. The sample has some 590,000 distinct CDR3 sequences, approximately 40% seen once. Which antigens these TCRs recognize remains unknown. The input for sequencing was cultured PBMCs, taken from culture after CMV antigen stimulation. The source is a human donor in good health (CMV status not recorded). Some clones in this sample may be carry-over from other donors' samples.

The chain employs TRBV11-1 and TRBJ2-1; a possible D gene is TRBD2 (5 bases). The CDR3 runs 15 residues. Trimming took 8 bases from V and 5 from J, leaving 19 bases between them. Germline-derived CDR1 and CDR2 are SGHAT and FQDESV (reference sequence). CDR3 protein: CASRPRATRDNEQFF. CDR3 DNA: TGTGCCAGCCGACCTAGGGCCACGAGGGACAATGAGCAGTTCTTC.

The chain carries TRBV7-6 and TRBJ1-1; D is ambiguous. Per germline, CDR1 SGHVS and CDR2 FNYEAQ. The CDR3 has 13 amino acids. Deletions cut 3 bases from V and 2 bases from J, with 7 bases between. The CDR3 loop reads CASSFTENTEAFF. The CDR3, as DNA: TGTGCCAGCAGCTTTACAGAAAACACTGAAGCTTTCTTT. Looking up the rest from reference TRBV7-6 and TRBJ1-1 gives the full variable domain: GAGVSQSPRYKVTKRGQDVALRCDPISGHVSLYWYRQALGQGPEFLTYFNYEAQQDKSGLPNDRFSAERPEGSISTLTIQRTEQRDSAMYRCASSFTENTEAFFGQGTRLTVV.

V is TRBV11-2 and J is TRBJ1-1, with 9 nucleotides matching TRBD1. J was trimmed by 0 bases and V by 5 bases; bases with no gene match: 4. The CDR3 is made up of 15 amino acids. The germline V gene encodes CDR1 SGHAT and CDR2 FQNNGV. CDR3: CASSPTGGMNTEAFF. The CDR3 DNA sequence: TGTGCCAGCAGCCCGACAGGGGGAATGAACACTGAAGCTTTCTTT.

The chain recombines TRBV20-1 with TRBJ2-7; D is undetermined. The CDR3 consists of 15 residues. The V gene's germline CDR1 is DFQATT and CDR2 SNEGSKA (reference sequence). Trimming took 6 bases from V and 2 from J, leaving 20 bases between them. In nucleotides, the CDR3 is TGCAGTGCCCGACTTGTGGCAGACCTGACCTACGAGCAGTACTTC. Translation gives CSARLVADLTYEQYF.

The DNA for the CDR3 is TGTGCCAGTAGTCTCCTAGCGGGAGGGCCAAGCAATGAGCAGTTCTTC. Translating it yields CASSLLAGGPSNEQFF. The chain couples TRBV19 to TRBJ2-1, with 12 nucleotides matching TRBD2. Germline CDR1 and CDR2: LNHDA and SQIVND (reference sequence). V shed 5 bases, J shed 6 bases, and the junction held 8 bases outside the gene matches. The CDR3 consists of 16 residues.

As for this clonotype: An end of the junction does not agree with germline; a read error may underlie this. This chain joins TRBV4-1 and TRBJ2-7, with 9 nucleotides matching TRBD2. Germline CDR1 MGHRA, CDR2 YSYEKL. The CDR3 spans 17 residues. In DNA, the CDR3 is TGTGCCAGCAGCCAAGATAGCGGGGGTACCGTGACCTACGAGCAGTACTTC. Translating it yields CASSQDSGGTVTYEQYF.

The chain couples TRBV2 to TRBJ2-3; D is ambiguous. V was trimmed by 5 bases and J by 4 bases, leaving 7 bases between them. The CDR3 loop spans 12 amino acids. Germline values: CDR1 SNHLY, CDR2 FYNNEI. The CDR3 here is CASSYMSDTQYF. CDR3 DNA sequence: TGTGCCAGCAGTTATATGTCAGATACGCAGTATTTT.

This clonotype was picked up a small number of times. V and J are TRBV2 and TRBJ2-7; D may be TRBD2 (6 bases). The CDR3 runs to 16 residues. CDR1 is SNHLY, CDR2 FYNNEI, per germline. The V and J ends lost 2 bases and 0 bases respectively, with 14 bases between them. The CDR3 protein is CASSENSGLSSYEQYF. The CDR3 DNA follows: TGTGCCAGCAGTGAAAATAGCGGCCTAAGCTCCTACGAGCAGTACTTC.

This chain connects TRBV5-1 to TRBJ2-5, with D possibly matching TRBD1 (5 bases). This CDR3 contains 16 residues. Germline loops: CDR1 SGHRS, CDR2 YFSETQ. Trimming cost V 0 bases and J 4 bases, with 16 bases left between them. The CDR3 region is CASSLAGPRGIETQYF. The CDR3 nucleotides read TGCGCCAGCAGCTTGGCCGGGCCTAGGGGCATAGAGACCCAGTACTTC. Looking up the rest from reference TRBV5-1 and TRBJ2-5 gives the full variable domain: KAGVTQTPRYLIKTRGQQVTLSCSPISGHRSVSWYQQTPGQGLQFLFEYFSETQRNKGNFPGRFSGRQFSNSRSEMNVSTLELGDSALYLCASSLAGPRGIETQYFGPGTRLLVL.